These 3 T cell receptor beta chains share one sample of origin, sequenced in a study of T-cell reconstitution after alpha-beta-depleted transplantation in children. Study observations and caveats: Counts and diversity of T cells one year after transplant came mostly from newly produced T cells.

No antigens are known for them. It was with unique molecular identifiers that the TCRbeta library was prepared. TCRdb re-analysed the PCR reads in MiXCR, keeping a single row per CDR3 protein. This table has about 290,000 distinct CDR3 sequences, over 7.5% appearing once. The sequencing here drew on peripheral blood, taken 360 days after TCRalphabeta/CD19-depleted stem cell transplant. The source is a female patient aged 2-15 years who had a stem cell transplant for Fanconi anemia, so the T cells may come from the graft donor.

This clonotype was seen at least ten times. The V and J genes are TRBV12-3 or TRBV12-4 and TRBJ1-5, with 8 bases fitting TRBD1. There are 14 residues in the CDR3. V lost 2 bases and J lost 5; bases outside the gene matches: 2. The CDR3 protein is CASSLTGGYQPQHF. In DNA, the CDR3 is TGTGCCAGCAGTTTAACAGGGGGATATCAGCCCCAGCATTTT.

This clonotype has only a few counts. CDR3 nucleotides: TGCAGTGCCGGACTAGTCGGCGAGACCCAGTACTTC. Protein sequence: CSAGLVGETQYF. J is TRBJ2-5 and V is TRBV20-1, with 7 nucleotides matching TRBD2. Losses at the gene ends were 6 bases for V and 5 bases for J; bases not matched to a gene: 6. Per germline, CDR1 DFQATT and CDR2 SNEGSKA (reference sequence). The CDR3 length is 12 residues.

This clonotype was seen at least ten times. The chain carries TRBV5-6 and TRBJ1-5; maybe TRBD1 (5 bases). V shed 0 bases and J shed 6 bases, with 7 bases lying between them. This CDR3 comprises 13 residues. Germline V CDR1 and CDR2: SGHDT, YYEEEE. In DNA, the CDR3 is TGTGCCAGCAGCTTGGGACAGTTTCAGCCCCAGCATTTT. This gives the protein CASSLGQFQPQHF.